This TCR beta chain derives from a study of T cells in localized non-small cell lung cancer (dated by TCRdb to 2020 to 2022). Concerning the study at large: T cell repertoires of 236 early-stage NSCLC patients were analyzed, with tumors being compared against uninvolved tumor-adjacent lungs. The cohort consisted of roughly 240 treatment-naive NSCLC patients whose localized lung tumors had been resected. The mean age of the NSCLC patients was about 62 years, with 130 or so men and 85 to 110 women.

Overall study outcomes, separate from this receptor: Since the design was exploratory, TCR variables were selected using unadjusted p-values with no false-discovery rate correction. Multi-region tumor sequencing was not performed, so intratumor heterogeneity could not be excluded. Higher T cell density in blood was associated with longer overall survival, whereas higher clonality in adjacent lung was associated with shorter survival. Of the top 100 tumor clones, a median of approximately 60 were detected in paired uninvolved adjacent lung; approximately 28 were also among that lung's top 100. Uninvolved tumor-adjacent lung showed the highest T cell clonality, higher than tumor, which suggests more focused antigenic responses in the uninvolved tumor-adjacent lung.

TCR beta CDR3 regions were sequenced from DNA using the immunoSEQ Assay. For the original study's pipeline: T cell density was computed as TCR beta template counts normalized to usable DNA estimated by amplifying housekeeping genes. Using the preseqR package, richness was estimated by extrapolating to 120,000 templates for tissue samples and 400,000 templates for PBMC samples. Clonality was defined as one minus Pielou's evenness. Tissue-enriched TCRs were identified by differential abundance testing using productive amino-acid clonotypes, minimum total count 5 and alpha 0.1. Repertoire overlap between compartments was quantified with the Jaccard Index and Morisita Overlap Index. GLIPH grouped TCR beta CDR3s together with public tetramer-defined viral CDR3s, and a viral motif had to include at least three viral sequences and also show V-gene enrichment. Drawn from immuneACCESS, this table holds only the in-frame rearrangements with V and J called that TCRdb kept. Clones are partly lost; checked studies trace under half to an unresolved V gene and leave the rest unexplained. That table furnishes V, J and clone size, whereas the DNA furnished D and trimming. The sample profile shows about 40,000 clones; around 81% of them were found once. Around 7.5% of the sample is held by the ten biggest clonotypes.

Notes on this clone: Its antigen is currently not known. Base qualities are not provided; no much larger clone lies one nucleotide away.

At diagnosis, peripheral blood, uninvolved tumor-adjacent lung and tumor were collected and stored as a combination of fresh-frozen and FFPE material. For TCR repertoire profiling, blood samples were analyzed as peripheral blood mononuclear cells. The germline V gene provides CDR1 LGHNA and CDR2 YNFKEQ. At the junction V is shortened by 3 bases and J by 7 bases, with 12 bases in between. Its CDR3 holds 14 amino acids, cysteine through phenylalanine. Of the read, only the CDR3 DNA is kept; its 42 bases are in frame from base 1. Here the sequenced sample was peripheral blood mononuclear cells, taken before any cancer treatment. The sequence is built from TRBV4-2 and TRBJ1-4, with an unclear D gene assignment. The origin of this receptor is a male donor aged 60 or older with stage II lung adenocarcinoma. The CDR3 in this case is CASSQGEGGEKLFF. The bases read TGTGCCAGCAGCCAGGGCGAGGGAGGTGAAAAACTGTTTTTT.